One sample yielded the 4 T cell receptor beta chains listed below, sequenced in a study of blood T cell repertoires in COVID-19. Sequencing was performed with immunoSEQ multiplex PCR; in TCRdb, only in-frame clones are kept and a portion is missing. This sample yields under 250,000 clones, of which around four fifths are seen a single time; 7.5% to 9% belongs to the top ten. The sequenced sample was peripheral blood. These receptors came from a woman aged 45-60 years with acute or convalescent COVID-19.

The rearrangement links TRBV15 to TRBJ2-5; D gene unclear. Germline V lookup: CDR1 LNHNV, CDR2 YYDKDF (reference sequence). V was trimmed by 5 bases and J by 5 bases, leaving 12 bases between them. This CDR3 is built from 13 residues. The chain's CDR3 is CATSSNTGETQYF. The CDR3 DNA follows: TGTGCCACCAGCTCGAACACCGGGGAGACCCAGTACTTC.

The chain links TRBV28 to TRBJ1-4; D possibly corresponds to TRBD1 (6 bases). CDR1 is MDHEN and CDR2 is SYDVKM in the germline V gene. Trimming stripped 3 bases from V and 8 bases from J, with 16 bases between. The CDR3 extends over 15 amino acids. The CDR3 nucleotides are TGTGCCAGCAGTTTGTGGGCAGGGGTTGAAGAAAAACTGTTTTTT. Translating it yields CASSLWAGVEEKLFF.

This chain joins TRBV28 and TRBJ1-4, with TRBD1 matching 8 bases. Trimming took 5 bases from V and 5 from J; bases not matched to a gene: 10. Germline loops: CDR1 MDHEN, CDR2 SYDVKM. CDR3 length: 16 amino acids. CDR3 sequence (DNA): TGTGCCAGCAGTCCTTCGACCGGGACAGGCAATGAAAAACTGTTTTTT. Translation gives CASSPSTGTGNEKLFF. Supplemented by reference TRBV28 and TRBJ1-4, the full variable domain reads DVKVTQSSRYLVKRTGEKVFLECVQDMDHENMFWYRQDPGLGLRLIYFSYDVKMKEKGDIPEGYSVSREKKERFSLILESASTNQTSMYLCASSPSTGTGNEKLFFGSGTQLSVL.

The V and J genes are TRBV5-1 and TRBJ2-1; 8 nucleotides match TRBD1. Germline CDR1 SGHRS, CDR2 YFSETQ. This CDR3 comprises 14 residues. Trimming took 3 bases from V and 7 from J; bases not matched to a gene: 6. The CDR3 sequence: CASSWGTGGNEQFF. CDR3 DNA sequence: TGCGCCAGCAGCTGGGGGACAGGAGGGAATGAGCAGTTCTTC.